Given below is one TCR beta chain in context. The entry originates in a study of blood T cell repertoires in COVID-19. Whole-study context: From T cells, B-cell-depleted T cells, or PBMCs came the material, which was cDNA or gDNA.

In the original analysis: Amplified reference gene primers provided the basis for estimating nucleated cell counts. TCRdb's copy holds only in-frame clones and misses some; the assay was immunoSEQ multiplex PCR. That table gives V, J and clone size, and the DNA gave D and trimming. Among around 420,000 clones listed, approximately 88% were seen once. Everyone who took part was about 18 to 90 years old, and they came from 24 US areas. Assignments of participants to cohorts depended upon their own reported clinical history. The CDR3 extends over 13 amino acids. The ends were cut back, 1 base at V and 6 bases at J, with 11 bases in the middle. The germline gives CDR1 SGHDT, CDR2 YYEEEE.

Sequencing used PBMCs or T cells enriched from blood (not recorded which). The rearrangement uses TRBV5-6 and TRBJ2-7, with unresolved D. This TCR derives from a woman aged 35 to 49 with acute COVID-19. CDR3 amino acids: CASSLNPGREQYF. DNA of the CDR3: TGTGCCAGCAGCTTGAACCCCGGTCGCGAGCAGTACTTC.